One sample yielded the 15 T cell receptor beta chains listed below, sequenced in a study of T cells in women clearing cervical HPV infection. Measured with immunoSEQ multiplex PCR; TCRdb has only the in-frame clones, and not every one. Its table lists roughly 37,000 clones. Sequencing used blood buffy coat. The source of these receptors is a woman between 18 and 70 years old with a cervical HPV16 infection that either progressed to CIN3+ or cleared (not recorded which).

Remarks on this clone: The read comes to an end 3 residues before the CDR3 does, leaving the germline J gene to fill in the end. The chain couples TRBV10-3 to TRBJ2-3; tentatively, D is TRBD2 (6 bases). The germline V gene encodes CDR1 ENHRY and CDR2 SYGVKD. This CDR3 contains 14 residues. CDR3 DNA, as far as it was read: TGTGCCATCAGTGAAAGCAGGGAGGATCAGCCG. It encodes CAISESREDQP. The whole CDR3 sequence reads CAISESREDQPQYF.

Regarding this clone: The read ends 3 residues shy of where the CDR3 ends; the end is completed using the germline J gene. This rearrangement joins TRBV7-2 to TRBJ2-1; possibly TRBD1 for D (6 bases). The V gene lost 7 bases and the J gene lost 8 bases, with 18 bases spanning the gap. CDR1 is SGHTA, CDR2 FQGNSA, per germline. The CDR3 runs 14 residues. The CDR3 loop is CASTRERDTYEQFF. The part of the CDR3 DNA that was read is TGTGCCAGCACCCGAGAACGGGACACCTATGAG.

A remark on this clone: The CDR3 extends 3 residues past the end of the read, so its final part is completed from the germline J gene. The V and J genes are TRBV7-6 and TRBJ1-4; D remains unclear. V lost 8 bases and J lost 3, with 10 bases in between. Germline CDR1 SGHVS, CDR2 FNYEAQ. This CDR3 comprises 13 residues. The CDR3 spells CASGPTANEKLFF. CDR3 DNA (partial): TGTGCCAGCGGGCCCACAGCTAATGAAAAA.

Remarks on this clone: An end of the junction does not agree with germline; a read error may underlie this. Read sequence stops 3 residues before the CDR3 end, and the germline J gene provides the missing end. The chain has TRBV18 and TRBJ2-2; maybe TRBD1 (7 bases). Looked up from germline, CDR1 is KGHSH and CDR2 is LQKENI. This CDR3 is 14 amino acids long. This CDR3 reads CASSPGGNAGELFF. Partial CDR3 DNA: TGTGCCAGCTCCCCAGGGGGGAACGCCGGGGAG. The complete variable domain, with remaining parts taken from reference TRBV18 and TRBJ2-2, reads NAGVMQNPRHLVRRRGQEARLRCSPMKGHSHVYWYRQLPEEGLKFMVYLQKENIIDESGMPKERFSAEFPKEGPSILRIQQVVRGDSAAYFCASSPGGNAGELFFGEGSRLTVL.

Turning to this clone: The read ends 3 residues early relative to the CDR3; the germline J gene fills the gap. This chain uses TRBV5-4 with TRBJ2-3; a possible D gene is TRBD2 (6 bases). Per germline, CDR1 SGHNT and CDR2 YYREEE (reference sequence). With 2 bases removed from V and 4 bases from J, the gap between germline ends came to 11 bases. CDR3 size: 14 residues. The sequenced part of the CDR3 DNA is TGTGCCAGCAGCTTTACTAGCACGTCAGATACG. Translated: CASSFTSTSDT. The whole CDR3 sequence is CASSFTSTSDTQYF.

The CDR3 is CASSRDGTTSYEQYF. The CDR3 bases that were read are TGTGCCAGCAGCCGAGACGGGACTACATCCTACGAG. The chain recombines TRBV7-2 with TRBJ2-7; the match to TRBD2 covers 7 bases. Sequencing ends 3 residues short of the CDR3 end; the germline J gene provides the rest. Trimming at V came to 5 bases and at J to 1 base, leaving 8 bases not matched to a gene. The CDR3 has 15 amino acids. Germline CDR1 reads SGHTA; CDR2 reads FQGNSA.

As for this clone: The read gets to within 3 residues of the CDR3 end, and the germline J gene fills in the rest. V and J are TRBV19 and TRBJ2-5, with 10 bases identical to TRBD2. J lost 1 base, V lost 6 bases, and 14 bases had no gene match. Looked up from germline, CDR1 is LNHDA and CDR2 is SQIVND (reference sequence). There are 18 residues in the CDR3. This CDR3 reads CASSSQRGGQSGQETQYF. The CDR3 DNA, read in part, is TGTGCCAGTAGCTCCCAGCGGGGGGGCCAGTCGGGCCAAGAGACC.

Points on this clone: The read stops 3 residues short of the end of the CDR3; the missing end is completed from the germline J gene. The chain links TRBV4-1 to TRBJ1-2; the match to TRBD1 covers 8 bases. The CDR3 covers 16 residues. V gave up 5 bases and J gave up 2 bases; unmatched junction bases: 10. CDR1 and CDR2 from the germline V gene are MGHRA and YSYEKL. CDR3 DNA, as far as it was read: TGCGCCAGCAGCGAATCAGGGGGCGACCCCAACTATGGC. It specifies CASSESGGDPNYG. The whole CDR3 is CASSESGGDPNYGYTF.

With respect to this clone: The DNA ends 3 residues before the CDR3 does, and the rest of the CDR3 is filled in from the germline J gene. V usage is TRBV11-2 and J usage is TRBJ2-3, with TRBD1 identical over 11 bases. The CDR3 extends over 15 amino acids. With V trimmed by 3 bases and J by 6 bases, 5 bases remained unmatched. From germline, CDR1 is SGHAT and CDR2 FQNNGV. The CDR3 reads CASSLDRGQMDTQYF. CDR3 DNA, as far as it was read: TGTGCCAGCAGCTTGGACAGGGGGCAGATGGATACG. Looking up the rest from reference TRBV11-2 and TRBJ2-3 gives the full variable domain: EAGVAQSPRYKIIEKRQSVAFWCNPISGHATLYWYQQILGQGPKLLIQFQNNGVVDDSQLPKDRFSAERLKGVDSTLKIQPAKLEDSAVYLCASSLDRGQMDTQYFGPGTRLTVL.

The CDR3 loop is CASSPSLSLSGNYGYTF. The CDR3 DNA, read in part, is TGTGCCAGCAGTCCGAGTCTTTCTTTGTCAGGGAACTATGGC. The gene calls are TRBV2 and TRBJ1-2, with a possible D match to TRBD1 (5 bases). The CDR3 is cut off 3 residues early in the read; its end comes from the germline J gene. V was pared by 5 bases and J by 2 bases, with 21 bases between. CDR1 SNHLY and CDR2 FYNNEI come from the germline V gene. This CDR3 has 17 amino acids.

A word on this clone: The read ends 3 residues early relative to the CDR3; the germline J gene fills the gap. The chain uses TRBV6-1 and TRBJ1-1; no clear D. V was shortened by 3 bases and J by 0 bases, with 5 bases between the two germline ends. This CDR3 spans 13 amino acids. Germline V gene lookup returns CDR1 MNHNS and CDR2 SASEGT. This CDR3 reads CASSDKMNTEAFF. Partial CDR3 DNA: TGTGCCAGCAGTGACAAAATGAACACTGAA.

Comments on this clone: The read finishes 3 residues shy of the CDR3 end, and the germline J gene is used to complete it. The rearrangement links TRBV2 to TRBJ1-5; 7 nucleotides line up with TRBD1. The V gene end was trimmed by 5 bases and the J gene end by 7 bases; junction bases not matched to a gene: 8. Germline V CDR1 and CDR2: SNHLY, FYNNEI. This CDR3 has 14 residues. The covered CDR3 bases are TGTGCCAGCAGTACGACAGGGTTGGTCCAGCCC. It is translated as CASSTTGLVQP. The whole CDR3 protein reads CASSTTGLVQPQHF. Together with reference TRBV2 and TRBJ1-5, the CDR3 gives the full variable domain: EPEVTQTPSHQVTQMGQEVILRCVPISNHLYFYWYRQILGQKVEFLVSFYNNEISEKSEIFDDQFSVERPDGSNFTLKIRSTKLEDSAMYFCASSTTGLVQPQHFGDGTRLSIL.

Turning to this clone: Mismatch with germline at one junction end may stem from a read error. Read data end 3 residues before the CDR3 end; the end is taken from the germline J gene. The chain employs TRBV5-1 and TRBJ1-4; a weak D match, TRBD1 (6 bases). The CDR3 loop spans 14 amino acids. The germline gives CDR1 SGHRS, CDR2 YFSETQ. The sequenced part of the CDR3 DNA is TGCGCCAGCAGCACTGGGACAACAAATGAAAAA. Protein product: CASSTGTTNEK. The complete CDR3 protein is CASSTGTTNEKLFF. Full variable domain (outside the CDR3, taken from reference TRBV5-1 and TRBJ1-4): KAGVTQTPRYLIKTRGQQVTLSCSPISGHRSVSWYQQTPGQGLQFLFEYFSETQRNKGNFPGRFSGRQFSNSRSEMNVSTLELGDSALYLCASSTGTTNEKLFFGSGTQLSVL.

With respect to this clone: The observed sequence ends 3 residues before the CDR3 terminus, with the missing tail filled in from the germline J gene. V and J are TRBV19 and TRBJ2-3; unclear D gene. Germline V gene data show CDR1 as LNHDA and CDR2 as SQIVND (reference sequence). The CDR3 extends over 14 amino acids. The sequenced CDR3 bases are TGTGCCAGTAGTATAGATCAACAGATAGAGACG. This sequence encodes CASSIDQQIET. The whole CDR3 sequence is CASSIDQQIETQYF.

The CDR3 is CAWSVRGDSKNIAFF. The DNA read from the CDR3 is TGTGCCTGGAGTGTACGAGGGGACAGTAAAAACATT. The V gene is TRBV30, the J gene TRBJ1-1; TRBD1 agrees at 7 bases. The observed sequence ends 3 residues before the CDR3 terminus, with the missing tail filled in from the germline J gene. The germline gives CDR1 GTSNPN, CDR2 SVGIG (reference sequence). The length of the CDR3 is 15 residues.